A selection of T cell receptor beta chains follows, all from one sample in a study of T cells in Graves' hyperthyroidism and ophthalmopathy. MiXCR was run by TCRdb on the multiplex PCR reads, yielding one entry per CDR3 protein. The sample carries 730,000 or so distinct CDR3 sequences, approximately 19% recorded once. The material sequenced was blood. These receptors came from a woman aged 50 to 65 with Graves' hyperthyroidism that later progressed to Graves' ophthalmopathy. Each CDR3 is given with its conserved first and last residue. D genes are given only for firm matches. Size values are once, few and many counts, or a class for expanded clones, and some rows have none.

clone_size | d_call | j_call | v_call | cdr3_aa | cdr3_nt
few | NA | TRBJ2-7 | TRBV28 | CASSFLSVRLRGIHEQYF | TGTGCCAGCAGTTTCCTTAGTGTACGGCTCCGAGGGATCCACGAGCAGTACTTC
NA | TRBD1 | TRBJ1-1 | TRBV7-9 | CASSPLLPTGTEAFF | TGTGCCAGCAGCCCACTACTCCCGACAGGGACTGAAGCTTTCTTT
many | NA | TRBJ1-1 | TRBV5-1 | CASSSQQMNTEAFF | TGCGCCAGCAGCTCTCAACAAATGAACACTGAAGCTTTCTTT
NA | TRBD2 | TRBJ2-1 | TRBV6-1 | CASSEGLAVYNEQFF | TGTGCCAGCAGTGAAGGGCTAGCGGTGTACAATGAGCAGTTCTTC
NA | NA | TRBJ2-6 | TRBV7-3 | CASSPTVPGANVLTF | TGTGCCAGCAGCCCCACAGTACCTGGGGCCAACGTCCTGACTTTC
many | NA | TRBJ1-2 | TRBV12-3/TRBV12-4 | CASSSPPGYGYTF | TGTGCCAGCAGTTCGCCGCCGGGATATGGCTACACCTTC
NA | TRBD2 | TRBJ2-7 | TRBV12-3/TRBV12-4 | CASSFWMGLAGNEQYF | TGTGCCAGCAGTTTCTGGATGGGACTAGCGGGGAACGAGCAGTACTTC
NA | NA | TRBJ1-2 | TRBV19 | CASSMRQNYGYTF | TGTGCCAGTAGTATGAGACAGAACTATGGCTACACCTTC
few | NA | TRBJ2-7 | TRBV20-1 | CSARDQVGGPGEQYF | TGCAGTGCTAGAGATCAAGTGGGGGGGCCGGGTGAGCAGTACTTC
NA | NA | TRBJ2-2 | TRBV5-1 | CASSLAVNRVGTGELFF | TGCGCCAGCAGCTTGGCCGTCAACAGGGTCGGCACCGGGGAGCTGTTTTTT
NA | TRBD1 | TRBJ2-7 | TRBV7-6 | CASSSRGLGSYEQYF | TGTGCCAGCAGCTCCAGGGGGCTGGGGTCCTACGAGCAGTACTTC
NA | NA | TRBJ2-3 | TRBV27 | CASSLLLETDTQYF | TGTGCCAGCAGCCTACTCCTGGAAACAGATACGCAGTATTTT
NA | NA | TRBJ2-2 | TRBV19 | CAGSTGTFANTGELFF | TGTGCCGGTAGCACCGGGACATTCGCGAACACCGGGGAGCTGTTTTTT
NA | NA | TRBJ2-7 | TRBV11-3 | CASSLLSGYEQYF | TGTGCCAGCAGCTTATTAAGTGGATACGAGCAGTACTTC
few | NA | TRBJ2-5 | TRBV10-2 | CASSESGLKETQYF | TGCGCCAGCAGTGAGTCGGGGTTAAAAGAGACCCAGTACTTC
many | NA | TRBJ2-3 | TRBV3-1 | CASSQVTHTQYF | TGTGCCAGCAGCCAAGTTACCCATACGCAGTATTTT
NA | TRBD1 | TRBJ1-2 | TRBV7-9 | CASSLQGAAGYTF | TGTGCCAGCAGCTTACAGGGGGCGGCTGGCTACACCTTC
few | TRBD1 | TRBJ2-1 | TRBV2 | CASSGPGTGPFNEQFF | TGTGCCAGCAGTGGACCCGGGACAGGGCCCTTTAATGAGCAGTTCTTC
NA | TRBD2 | TRBJ2-7 | TRBV7-2 | CASSTRTSGGMEQYF | TGTGCCAGCAGCACACGGACTAGCGGGGGGATGGAGCAGTACTTC
NA | NA | TRBJ1-6 | TRBV20-1 | CSARVSQWGLNSPLHF | TGCAGTGCTAGAGTCTCCCAATGGGGGCTCAATTCACCCCTCCACTTT
NA | NA | TRBJ2-5 | TRBV30 | CAWSWPGDRETQYF | TGTGCCTGGAGTTGGCCAGGGGACCGGGAGACCCAGTACTTC
few | TRBD1 | TRBJ2-1 | TRBV6-1 | CASSGPGQGYNEQFF | TGTGCCAGCAGTGGCCCGGGACAGGGCTACAATGAGCAGTTCTTC
NA | NA | TRBJ2-3 | TRBV7-9 | CASFTDTQYF | TGTGCCAGTTTCACAGATACGCAGTATTTT
many | TRBD1 | TRBJ2-7 | TRBV20-1 | CSASDRVAYEQYF | TGCAGTGCTAGTGACAGGGTAGCCTACGAGCAGTACTTC
NA | NA | TRBJ2-2 | TRBV6-2/TRBV6-3 | CASIRDGQTGELFF | TGTGCCAGCATTAGAGACGGGCAAACCGGGGAGCTGTTTTTT
NA | TRBD1 | TRBJ1-5 | TRBV13 | CASSLRQGDISNQPQHF | TGTGCCAGCAGCTTAAGACAGGGGGACATTAGCAATCAGCCCCAGCATTTT
few | TRBD2 | TRBJ2-1 | TRBV12-3/TRBV12-4 | CASSPGTSLDEQFF | TGTGCCAGCAGTCCCGGGACTAGCTTGGATGAGCAGTTCTTC
many | NA | TRBJ2-6 | TRBV11-2 | CASTMGLDGTSRANVLTF | TGTGCCAGCACCATGGGGTTGGACGGGACCTCTCGGGCCAACGTCCTGACTTTC
NA | TRBD1 | TRBJ2-2 | TRBV27 | CASSILGTGGPANTGELFF | TGTGCCAGCAGCATTCTCGGGACAGGGGGTCCGGCGAACACCGGGGAGCTGTTTTTT
NA | TRBD2 | TRBJ2-1 | TRBV20-1 | CSAPGLAYNEQFF | TGCAGTGCTCCGGGACTAGCGTACAATGAGCAGTTCTTC
many | TRBD2 | TRBJ2-7 | TRBV3-1 | CASSRIPVAGLATSGEQYF | TGTGCCAGCAGCCGAATCCCCGTAGCCGGACTAGCTACCTCGGGCGAGCAGTACTTC
NA | NA | TRBJ1-2 | TRBV29-1 | CSVDEGHRGYTF | TGCAGCGTCGACGAAGGACACCGTGGCTACACCTTC
few | NA | TRBJ2-2 | TRBV5-1 | CASSLVPGRTGELFF | TGCGCCAGCAGCTTGGTTCCGGGACGTACCGGGGAGCTGTTTTTT
many | NA | TRBJ2-7 | TRBV6-2/TRBV6-3 | CASSFTGHEQYF | TGTGCCAGCAGTTTCACAGGACACGAGCAGTACTTC
many | TRBD1 | TRBJ1-1 | TRBV6-1 | CASSYAGTATEAFF | TGTGCCAGCAGTTACGCCGGGACAGCCACTGAAGCTTTCTTT